This T cell receptor beta chain was recorded in a study of control samples from healthy donors and cancer patients. Some clones are missing from TCRdb's copy, which holds only in-frame ones; the method was immunoSEQ multiplex PCR. The sample has around 110,000 clones, 93% seen once. This CDR3 comprises 15 residues. Germline assignment: CDR1 LGHDT and CDR2 YNNKEL (reference sequence). The V end was cut by 5 bases, the J end by 0 bases, with 12 bases between. The sequence came from a young man in good health. The sample comprised blood. V gene TRBV3-1 (or the pseudogene TRBV3-2) combines with J gene TRBJ2-3; D is perhaps TRBD1 (6 bases). The CDR3 loop is CASSVSGESTDTQYF. The CDR3 region has the DNA TGTGCCAGCAGCGTGTCAGGGGAGAGCACAGATACGCAGTATTTT.